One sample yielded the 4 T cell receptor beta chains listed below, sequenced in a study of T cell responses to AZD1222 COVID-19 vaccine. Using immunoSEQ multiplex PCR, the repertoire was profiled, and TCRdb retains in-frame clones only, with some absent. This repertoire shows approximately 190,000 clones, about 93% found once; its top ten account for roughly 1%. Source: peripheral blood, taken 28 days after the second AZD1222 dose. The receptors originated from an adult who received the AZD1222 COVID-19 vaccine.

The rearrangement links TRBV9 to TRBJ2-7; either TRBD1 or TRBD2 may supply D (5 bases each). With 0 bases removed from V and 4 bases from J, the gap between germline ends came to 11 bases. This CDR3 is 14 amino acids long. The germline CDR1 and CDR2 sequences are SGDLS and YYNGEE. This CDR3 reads CASSVALGVYEQYF. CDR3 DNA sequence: TGTGCCAGCAGCGTAGCCCTGGGGGTATACGAGCAGTACTTC.

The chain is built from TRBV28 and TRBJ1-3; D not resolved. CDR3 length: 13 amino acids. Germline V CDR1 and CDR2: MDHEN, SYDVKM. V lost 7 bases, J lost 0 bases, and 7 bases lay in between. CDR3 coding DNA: TGTGCCAGCATTAAGGGCTCTGGAAACACCATATATTTT. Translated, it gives CASIKGSGNTIYF.

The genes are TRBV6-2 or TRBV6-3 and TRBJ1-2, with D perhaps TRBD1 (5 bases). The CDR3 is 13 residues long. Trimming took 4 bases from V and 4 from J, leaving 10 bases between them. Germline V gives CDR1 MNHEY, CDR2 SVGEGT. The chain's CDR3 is CASSSQGLYGYTF. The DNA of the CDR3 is TGTGCCAGCAGTTCCCAGGGCCTCTATGGCTACACCTTC.

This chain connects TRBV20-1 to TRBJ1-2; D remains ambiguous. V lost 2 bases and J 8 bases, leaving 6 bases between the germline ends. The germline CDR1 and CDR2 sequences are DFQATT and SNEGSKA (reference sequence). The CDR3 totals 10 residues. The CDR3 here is CSARPHGYTF. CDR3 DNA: TGCAGTGCTAGACCACACGGCTACACCTTC.